The source of this T cell receptor beta chain is a study of CD8+ T cells in alopecia areata. About the study: Among treated patients, oral tofacitinib was administered at 5 to 10 mg twice daily. Overall study findings and caveats: Just one nonresponder means the tie between baseline CD8+ expansion and response stays uncertain. Compared with normal scalp, lesional scalp had higher clonality and more expanded CD8+ clones.

V was clipped by 10 bases and J by 1 base, with 13 bases between them. Germline CDR1 reads LNHDA; CDR2 reads SQIVND (reference sequence). The CDR3 consists of 13 residues. The sample's treatment: oral pan-JAK inhibitor, 5-10 mg twice daily. Collection of lesional scalp punch biopsies and peripheral blood was performed in alopecia areata patients. RNA was extracted and reverse transcribed into cDNA as the sequencing template. Sequencing used immunoSEQ multiplex PCR; TCRdb keeps in-frame clones, though not all of them. Seen here are approximately 210,000 clones, less than 65% observed once, and the top ten hold just over 1%. This clone was detected a few times. What it binds is not known.

Sequenced here: CD4+ T cells sorted from blood, sampled at week 24, from a patient treated with tofacitinib. The source is a human donor with alopecia areata. The rearrangement joins TRBV19 to TRBJ1-1; the D gene is possibly TRBD1 (5 bases). As DNA, the CDR3 is TGTGCCACCCAAACTCAGGGGAACACTGAAGCTTTCTTT. It yields the protein CATQTQGNTEAFF.